A single sample gave rise to the 9 T cell receptor beta chains below, sequenced in a study of OX40 agonist ivuxolimab in advanced cancers. Some clones are missing from TCRdb's copy, which holds only in-frame ones; the method was immunoSEQ multiplex PCR. Here the sample spans some 70,000 clones, roughly nine tenths being singletons. Sequenced here: CD4+ or CD8+ T cells sorted from blood, sampled in a trial of the OX40 agonist ivuxolimab. The receptors stem from an adult with an advanced solid tumor such as melanoma, head and neck, liver or kidney cancer.

The rearrangement uses TRBV20-1 and TRBJ2-1; D unclear. Germline V gene sequence: CDR1 DFQATT, CDR2 SNEGSKA (reference sequence). The CDR3 is made up of 9 amino acids. V shed 7 bases and J shed 9 bases, with 7 bases lying between them. The CDR3 DNA reads TGCAGTGATAAGAGTGAGCAGTTCTTC. Translation gives CSDKSEQFF.

The chain carries TRBV5-6 and TRBJ1-2; perhaps TRBD1 as D (5 bases). The CDR3 runs to 16 residues. Germline CDR1 reads SGHDT; CDR2 reads YYEEEE. V was pared by 0 bases and J by 3 bases, with 15 bases between. CDR3 amino acids: CASSLELAGTDYGYTF. The CDR3 nucleotides read TGTGCCAGCAGCTTGGAGTTGGCCGGGACGGACTATGGCTACACCTTC.

The chain has TRBV7-9 and TRBJ1-1; D uncertain. CDR1 SEHNR and CDR2 FQNEAQ come from the germline V gene (reference sequence). V lost 1 base to trimming and J lost 1 base, with 7 bases between them. The CDR3 contains 14 residues. The CDR3 DNA follows: TGTGCCAGCAGCTTAGGATCGCCGAACACTGAAGCTTTCTTT. It codes for CASSLGSPNTEAFF.

The chain carries TRBV27 and TRBJ1-2; D is uncertain. The germline V and J ends were trimmed by 0 bases and 1 base, with 18 bases remaining between them. The CDR3 runs 18 residues. Germline CDR1 and CDR2: MNHEY and SMNVEV (reference sequence). CDR3 DNA: TGTGCCAGCAGTTTATCGGGGAGTGGGCAGTTGTTTAACTATGGCTACACCTTC. Protein: CASSLSGSGQLFNYGYTF.

The chain recombines TRBV10-3 with TRBJ2-7; D uncertain. CDR1 is ENHRY, CDR2 SYGVKD, per germline. This CDR3 has 12 residues. V lost 7 bases to trimming and J lost 3 bases, with 10 bases between them. CDR3 sequence (DNA): TGTGCCATCATGGGGAATCGCTACGAGCAGTACTTC. Translated, it gives CAIMGNRYEQYF.

The chain recombines TRBV5-4 with TRBJ2-4; 9 nucleotides align to TRBD1. The CDR3 is 14 residues long. In germline, CDR1 is SGHNT, CDR2 YYREEE (reference sequence). J lost 7 bases, V lost 2 bases, and 4 bases had no gene match. The CDR3 is CASSFSGTGNIQYF. CDR3 in DNA: TGTGCCAGCAGCTTCTCCGGGACAGGGAACATTCAGTACTTC.

The chain employs TRBV5-8 and TRBJ1-3, with TRBD1 as a possible D gene (6 bases). The germline gives CDR1 SGHTS, CDR2 YDEGEE. V lost 4 bases and J 2 bases, leaving 13 bases between the germline ends. This CDR3 is built from 15 residues. The CDR3 loop is CASSGGPTPGNTIYF. DNA for the CDR3: TGTGCCAGCAGCGGGGGGCCGACGCCTGGAAACACCATATATTTT.

As DNA, the CDR3 is TGTGCCAGCAGCTTCGGTGTCCACCCAGGCGGGCAGTACTTC. Its protein product is CASSFGVHPGGQYF. The chain combines TRBV7-2 with TRBJ2-7; D remains unclear. V was shortened by 3 bases and J by 9 bases, with 18 bases between the two germline ends. From germline, CDR1 is SGHTA and CDR2 FQGNSA. The CDR3 extends over 14 amino acids.

This clone is a singleton in its sample. The CDR3 loop is CASSRFRWDTTGSAKNIQYF. In nucleotides, the CDR3 is TGTGCCAGCAGCCGTTTTCGCTGGGATACTACAGGGTCTGCCAAAAACATTCAGTACTTC. The genes are TRBV5-4 and TRBJ2-4; TRBD1 might be the D (6 bases). Germline CDR1 and CDR2: SGHNT and YYREEE (reference sequence). This CDR3 has 20 residues. V lost 4 bases and J lost 1, with 27 bases in between.